The 28 T cell receptor beta chains below come from one sample, sequenced in a study of CD8+ T cells in alopecia areata. Extraction of RNA preceded its reverse transcription into cDNA, which served as the sequencing template. TCRdb's copy holds only in-frame clones and misses some; the assay was immunoSEQ multiplex PCR. The table has about 56,000 clones, around 97% seen once; the top ten hold roughly 24%. The specimen comprised CD8+ T cells sorted from blood, sampled at week 0. The receptors were gathered from a human donor with alopecia areata.

The chain employs TRBV7-2 and TRBJ2-7; possible D gene TRBD1, 6 bases. Trimming shortened V by 1 base and J by 5 bases, and 18 bases separated the two germline ends. The CDR3 has 16 amino acids. Germline lookup yields CDR1 SGHTA and CDR2 FQGNSA. The CDR3 DNA reads as TGTGCCAGCAGCTTAGGTGTTGGGCAGGGGTATCACGAGCAGTACTTC. Translated: CASSLGVGQGYHEQYF. Full variable domain (outside the CDR3, taken from reference TRBV7-2 and TRBJ2-7): GAGVSQSPSNKVTEKGKDVELRCDPISGHTALYWYRQSLGQGLEFLIYFQGNSAPDKSGLPSDRFSAERTGGSVSTLTIQRTQQEDSAVYLCASSLGVGQGYHEQYFGPGTRLTVT.

This clone is categorized as medium-sized. The rearrangement uses TRBV10-3 and TRBJ2-7; 8 nucleotides line up with TRBD2. Unmatched junction bases numbered 12, after V lost 3 bases and J lost 2 bases. The CDR3 is made up of 17 amino acids. Looked up from germline, CDR1 is ENHRY and CDR2 is SYGVKD. The CDR3 coding sequence is TGTGCCATCAGTGAATTTTCAGGGACTAGGGTACCCTACGAGCAGTACTTC. It encodes CAISEFSGTRVPYEQYF.

This rearrangement joins TRBV11-2 to TRBJ2-3; 12 nucleotides line up with TRBD2. Germline lookup yields CDR1 SGHAT and CDR2 FQNNGV. Trimming at V came to 4 bases and at J to 1 base, leaving 3 bases not matched to a gene. The CDR3 spans 16 residues. The CDR3 DNA reads TGTGCCAGCAGCTCTACTAGCGGGGGGCGCACAGATACGCAGTATTTT. Protein sequence: CASSSTSGGRTDTQYF.

To note about this clone: Other DNA sequences in the sample encode the same CDR3. V and J are TRBV6-5 and TRBJ1-2; D remains ambiguous. Germline loops: CDR1 MNHEY, CDR2 SVGAGI. The V end was cut by 0 bases, the J end by 4 bases, with 6 bases between. The CDR3 has 13 amino acids. The CDR3 bases are TGTGCCAGCAGTTACTCGTCAACCTATGGCTACACCTTC. Translating gives CASSYSSTYGYTF.

A single count supports this clone. The chain combines TRBV7-2 with TRBJ2-5, with TRBD2 as a possible D gene (6 bases). Trimming left V 4 bases short and J 5 bases short, with 17 bases between. The CDR3 is 15 amino acids. Germline CDR1 reads SGHTA; CDR2 reads FQGNSA. DNA of the CDR3: TGTGCCAGCAGCTCCTACGGCGGGGCGTCGGAGACCCAGTACTTC. Residues: CASSSYGGASETQYF.

The V call is TRBV7-9, the J call TRBJ2-7, with 10 bases identical to TRBD1. This CDR3 is 18 amino acids long. In germline, CDR1 is SEHNR, CDR2 FQNEAQ (reference sequence). The V gene end was trimmed by 5 bases and the J gene end by 1 base; junction bases not matched to a gene: 14. The CDR3 DNA sequence: TGTGCCAGCAGCCGATCCCGGGACAGGGGTCCGTTATCCTACGAGCAGTACTTC. Translation: CASSRSRDRGPLSYEQYF.

This sequence joins TRBV19 and TRBJ1-1; D ambiguous. The CDR3 is 14 residues long. The germline V and J ends were trimmed by 7 bases and 3 bases, with 15 bases remaining between them. From germline, CDR1 is LNHDA and CDR2 SQIVND (reference sequence). The CDR3 DNA reads TGTGCCAGTAATCGACGGATTTGGGACACTGAAGCTTTCTTT. Protein: CASNRRIWDTEAFF.

This sequence joins TRBV7-8 and TRBJ1-1; D ambiguous. There are 14 residues in the CDR3. The V and J ends lost 4 bases and 2 bases respectively, with 11 bases between them. From germline, CDR1 is SGHVS and CDR2 FQNEAQ. The CDR3 region has the DNA TGTGCCAGCAGCTCATCGTTCCTAAACACTGAAGCTTTCTTT. It encodes CASSSSFLNTEAFF.

The chain joins TRBV14 to TRBJ2-3; D is undetermined. With 1 base removed from V and 2 bases from J, the gap between germline ends came to 7 bases. CDR1 and CDR2 from the germline V gene are SGHDN and FVKESK. The CDR3 totals 14 residues. The DNA of the CDR3 is TGTGCCAGCAGCCAAGCCCCTGTCACAGATACGCAGTATTTT. As protein: CASSQAPVTDTQYF.

The chain links TRBV4-3 to TRBJ2-5; the D is unclear. Germline loops: CDR1 LGHNA, CDR2 YSLEER. The germline V and J ends were trimmed by 2 bases and 4 bases, with 11 bases remaining between them. This CDR3 is built from 14 residues. The CDR3: CASSQSSYGETQYF. In DNA, the CDR3 is TGCGCCAGCAGCCAAAGTTCCTACGGAGAGACCCAGTACTTC.

V gene TRBV19 combines with J gene TRBJ2-2, with D uncertain. Trimming pared 7 bases from V and 0 bases from J, leaving 9 bases between. This CDR3 is 14 amino acids long. Looked up from germline, CDR1 is LNHDA and CDR2 is SQIVND (reference sequence). The CDR3 DNA is TGTGCCAGTACCCAAGGGCCGAACACCGGGGAGCTGTTTTTT. The encoded protein is CASTQGPNTGELFF.

This chain connects TRBV4-3 to TRBJ2-5; 7 bases are shared with TRBD2. The CDR3 extends over 16 amino acids. Per germline, CDR1 LGHNA and CDR2 YSLEER. V dropped 0 bases and J dropped 2; count of bases not matched to a gene: 6. This chain's CDR3 is CASSQDLAAIQETQYF. In nucleotides, the CDR3 is TGCGCCAGCAGCCAAGATCTAGCGGCTATTCAAGAGACCCAGTACTTC.

The chain carries TRBV5-1 and TRBJ1-4, with D unresolved. Trimming shortened V by 0 bases and J by 4 bases, and 7 bases separated the two germline ends. The CDR3 spans 14 residues. Germline loops: CDR1 SGHRS, CDR2 YFSETQ. As DNA, the CDR3 is TGCGCCAGCAGCTTGGGACGGGATAATGAAAAACTGTTTTTT. Amino acids: CASSLGRDNEKLFF.

The chain combines TRBV7-6 with TRBJ2-7, with TRBD1 matching over 8 bases. The CDR3 is 16 amino acids. V lost 1 base to trimming and J lost 1 base; unmatched junction nucleotides: 6. CDR1 and CDR2 from the germline V gene are SGHVS and FNYEAQ. In DNA form, the CDR3 reads TGTGCCAGCAGCTTAGATACAGGGGGGAGATCCTACGAGCAGTACTTC. Its translation: CASSLDTGGRSYEQYF.

The CDR3 DNA reads as TGTGCCAGCAGCACAGGGGAGACCTACAATGAGCAGTTCTTC. Amino acid sequence: CASSTGETYNEQFF. The chain recombines TRBV27 with TRBJ2-1; 7 bases are a match to TRBD1. The trim removed 6 bases at V and 2 bases at J, leaving 4 bases unmatched. This CDR3 has 14 amino acids. Germline CDR1 is MNHEY and CDR2 is SMNVEV (reference sequence).

In its sample, this clone was seen once. The chain recombines TRBV11-2 with TRBJ2-7; D is unclear. Germline V gene lookup returns CDR1 SGHAT and CDR2 FQNNGV. Deletions cut 3 bases from V and 6 bases from J, with 9 bases between. The CDR3 has 12 residues. Written as DNA, the CDR3 is TGTGCCAGCAGCTTGGATGGTTTCGAGCAGTACTTC. This sequence encodes CASSLDGFEQYF.

This rearrangement joins TRBV6-6 to TRBJ2-2; D possibly corresponds to TRBD1 (6 bases). V lost 3 bases, J lost 4 bases, and 12 bases lay in between. CDR1 and CDR2 (germline): MNHNY, SVGAGI (reference sequence). This CDR3 is 15 amino acids long. In nucleotides, the CDR3 is TGTGCCAGCAGTTATTTGGGGGCCCCCACCGGGGAGCTGTTTTTT. This gives the protein CASSYLGAPTGELFF.

The chain recombines TRBV11-2 with TRBJ2-3, with D unresolved. Trimming pared 5 bases from V and 0 bases from J, leaving 15 bases between. The CDR3 is made up of 16 amino acids. CDR1 is SGHAT and CDR2 is FQNNGV in the germline V gene. CDR3 bases: TGTGCCAGCAGCCAGCCTTTCCCCTCTAGCACAGATACGCAGTATTTT. Encoded protein: CASSQPFPSSTDTQYF.

The chain has TRBV5-6 and TRBJ2-1; the D gene is possibly TRBD1 (6 bases). The V end lost 0 bases, the J end lost 15 bases, and 19 bases lay between the germline ends. Germline assignment: CDR1 SGHDT and CDR2 YYEEEE. This CDR3 is 14 amino acids long. The chain's CDR3 is CASSLGAWTVGPFF. The CDR3 DNA is TGTGCCAGCAGCTTGGGCGCTTGGACAGTCGGGCCGTTCTTC.

This clone came up once. The chain couples TRBV4-2 to TRBJ2-7; 8 bases fit TRBD2. Germline V lookup: CDR1 LGHNA, CDR2 YNFKEQ. This CDR3 has 17 amino acids. Trimming cost V 0 bases and J 1 base; bases outside gene matches: 8. The CDR3 spells CASSQEESGGGSYEQYF. CDR3 bases: TGTGCCAGCAGCCAAGAGGAAAGCGGGGGTGGTTCCTACGAGCAGTACTTC.

The chain couples TRBV4-3 to TRBJ2-2, with D possibly being TRBD1 (5 bases). Germline values: CDR1 LGHNA, CDR2 YSLEER. V was clipped by 4 bases and J by 6 bases, with 12 bases between them. The CDR3 is made up of 14 amino acids. The CDR3 loop reads CASSPGSGPGELFF. The CDR3 nucleotides read TGCGCCAGCAGCCCGGGTTCAGGGCCCGGGGAGCTGTTTTTT.

The CDR3 sequence is CSAGPDYVQFF. In DNA, the CDR3 is TGCAGTGCCGGGCCGGATTATGTGCAGTTCTTC. V gene TRBV20-1 combines with J gene TRBJ2-1; D unresolved. This CDR3 region has 11 residues. Between the trimmed V and J ends, which lost 6 bases and 12 bases, there was a span of 15 bases. Germline V gene sequence: CDR1 DFQATT, CDR2 SNEGSKA (reference sequence).

The chain uses TRBV5-1 and TRBJ1-2, with D perhaps matching TRBD1 (6 bases). The CDR3 contains 15 residues. The V and J ends lost 1 base and 0 bases respectively, with 10 bases between them. In germline, CDR1 is SGHRS, CDR2 YFSETQ. The CDR3 spells CASSLLQGANYGYTF. For the CDR3, the DNA is TGCGCCAGCAGCTTGTTACAGGGAGCTAACTATGGCTACACCTTC.

V usage is TRBV11-2 and J usage is TRBJ1-5; a weak D match, TRBD1 (6 bases). Looked up from germline, CDR1 is SGHAT and CDR2 is FQNNGV. V dropped 11 bases and J dropped 5 bases, with 13 bases sitting between them. The CDR3 is 12 amino acids. CDR3 loop: CALRGAYQPQHF. The CDR3 region has the DNA TGTGCCTTACGGGGGGCCTATCAGCCCCAGCATTTT. The complete variable domain, with remaining parts taken from reference TRBV11-2 and TRBJ1-5, reads EAGVAQSPRYKIIEKRQSVAFWCNPISGHATLYWYQQILGQGPKLLIQFQNNGVVDDSQLPKDRFSAERLKGVDSTLKIQPAKLEDSAVYLCALRGAYQPQHFGDGTRLSIL.

The rearrangement joins TRBV7-9 to TRBJ2-1, with D unclear. V lost 1 base, J lost 8 bases, and 6 bases lay in between. The germline V gene encodes CDR1 SEHNR and CDR2 FQNEAQ (reference sequence). The CDR3 has 12 residues. The CDR3 reads CASSLGRDEQFF. Written as DNA, the CDR3 is TGTGCCAGCAGCTTAGGAAGGGATGAGCAGTTCTTC.

The chain joins TRBV9 to TRBJ2-2; a possible D gene is TRBD1 (5 bases). V shed 1 base and J shed 4 bases, with 14 bases lying between them. Germline-derived CDR1 and CDR2 are SGDLS and YYNGEE. The CDR3 is 16 residues long. CDR3 DNA sequence: TGTGCCAGCAGCGTATCCTCCAGGGTCTCCACCGGGGAGCTGTTTTTT. Its translation is CASSVSSRVSTGELFF.

The rearrangement uses TRBV13 and TRBJ1-1, with 8 nucleotides matching TRBD1. The junction had 12 bases not matched to a gene; V was cut back by 8 bases and J by 4 bases. Germline V lookup: CDR1 PRHDT, CDR2 FYEKMQ (reference sequence). This CDR3 is built from 15 residues. The CDR3 coding sequence is TGTGCCAGCCTCGACAGGGGAGGGTTGTTCACTGAAGCTTTCTTT. It encodes CASLDRGGLFTEAFF.

The genes are TRBV11-2 and TRBJ1-6; no definite D call. Trimming cost V 3 bases and J 0 bases, with 9 bases left between them. CDR3 length: 16 amino acids. In germline, CDR1 is SGHAT, CDR2 FQNNGV. The DNA of the CDR3 is TGTGCCAGCAGCTTCGACATGAGCTCCTATAATTCACCCCTCCACTTT. Protein: CASSFDMSSYNSPLHF.